This TCR beta chain is drawn from a study of shared clonotypes between healthy human individuals. About the research overall: CD8 memory received one plate per donor, CD8 naive two, CD4 memory three and CD4 naive three. General study findings and limits: The sole specimen, blood, was sampled, and tissue repertoires likely differ. In general, naive subsets displayed greater estimated richness than memory subsets did.

Naive-designated CD8 cells lacked CD45RO, were positively enriched for CCR7, and omitted terminally differentiated effector memory CD45RA+ cells. Sequencing used immunoSEQ multiplex PCR; TCRdb keeps in-frame clones, though not all of them. This table holds roughly 2,000,000 clones, 85% to 95% found once. This clone was seen once. The antigen is undetermined. This CDR3 has 15 residues. Trimming stripped 0 bases from V and 5 bases from J, with 14 bases between. Germline-derived CDR1 and CDR2 are SGHRS and YFSETQ. Sequenced: naive CD8+ T cells sorted from blood. The sequence was collected from a man between 18 and 35 years old in good health. The V gene is TRBV5-1, the J gene TRBJ1-2; no definite D call. This CDR3 is CASSLELGFSYGYTF. CDR3 sequence (DNA): TGCGCCAGCAGCTTGGAATTGGGGTTTAGTTATGGCTACACCTTC.